Shown below are 9 T cell receptor beta chains from a single sample sequenced in a study of shared clonotypes between healthy human individuals. Method: immunoSEQ multiplex PCR; TCRdb's copy keeps in-frame clones and lacks some. The profile shows 600,000 to 700,000 clones, 73% of them singletons. The sample taken for sequencing was memory CD4+ T cells sorted from blood. The sample's subset: CD45RA-negative fraction. These receptor sequences come from a woman aged 25 to 39 in good health.

The chain couples TRBV7-2 to TRBJ2-1; 8 nucleotides align to TRBD2. This CDR3 has 16 residues. Germline CDR1 and CDR2: SGHTA and FQGNSA. Trimming cost V 2 bases and J 9 bases; bases outside gene matches: 12. The CDR3 DNA sequence: TGTGCCAGCAGCTTACGGGCCGGACTAGCCTTAGGTGAGCAGTTCTTC. It encodes CASSLRAGLALGEQFF.

Comment on this clone: Only one base separates this from a far larger clonotype, so it likely reflects a read error. This chain links TRBV6-5 with TRBJ1-5; D gene ambiguous. Germline CDR1 reads MNHEY; CDR2 reads SVGAGI. There are 13 residues in the CDR3. The CDR3 DNA follows: TGTGCCAGCACTTACGGTGAGCGTCAGCCCCAGCATTTT. Protein product: CASTYGERQPQHF.

The J gene is TRBJ1-3, the V gene TRBV28, with D possibly TRBD1 on 5 matching bases. This CDR3 is 14 amino acids long. Germline CDR1 and CDR2: MDHEN and SYDVKM. Between the trimmed V and J ends, which lost 7 bases and 4 bases, there was a span of 14 bases. CDR3 bases: TGTGCCAGCATCGGCGGGGGGTCAGGAAACACCATATATTTT. Protein sequence: CASIGGGSGNTIYF.

This clone was detected once. The chain carries TRBV9 and TRBJ2-1; perhaps TRBD2 as D (6 bases). This CDR3 has 16 amino acids. Trimming shortened V by 4 bases and J by 2 bases, and 16 bases separated the two germline ends. The germline CDR1 and CDR2 sequences are SGDLS and YYNGEE. The CDR3 loop reads CASSSQAGPTYNEQFF. The CDR3 region has the DNA TGTGCCAGCAGCTCCCAAGCGGGCCCTACCTACAATGAGCAGTTCTTC.

The CDR3, as DNA: TGTGCCAGCAGTGCCCGACAGGGAGACACTGAAGCTTTCTTT. It specifies CASSARQGDTEAFF. The chain carries TRBV28 and TRBJ1-1, with TRBD1 matching over 7 bases. Germline CDR1 is MDHEN and CDR2 is SYDVKM. Germline trimming cut 5 bases from V and 3 bases from J; bases unmatched to any gene: 6. This CDR3 spans 14 amino acids.

The chain is built from TRBV30 and TRBJ2-1; 7 nucleotides agree with TRBD2. V lost 0 bases and J lost 7; bases outside the gene matches: 6. Germline lookup yields CDR1 GTSNPN and CDR2 SVGIG (reference sequence). This CDR3 is 14 amino acids long. CDR3 coding DNA: TGTGCCTGGAGTGTACTTTCCGGGAGGAATGAGCAGTTCTTC. Protein sequence: CAWSVLSGRNEQFF.

The chain carries TRBV11-3 and TRBJ2-7; D remains unclear. The J call may be mistaken, given a closer DNA end match to TRBJ2-1. The CDR3 is 12 residues long. Germline assignment: CDR1 SGHNT and CDR2 YENEEA. In DNA form, the CDR3 reads TGTGCCAGCAGCCTCGACACGGATGAGCAGTTCTTC. This sequence encodes CASSLDTDEQFF.

This chain connects TRBV18 to TRBJ2-3; TRBD2 might be the D (6 bases). This CDR3 has 13 amino acids. Germline loops: CDR1 KGHSH, CDR2 LQKENI. Trimming removed 5 bases from V and 4 bases from J, with 10 bases in between. The CDR3 region is CASSGVAADTQYF. The CDR3 bases are TGTGCCAGCTCAGGGGTAGCGGCAGATACGCAGTATTTT.

The V gene is TRBV28, the J gene TRBJ1-2, with TRBD1 as a possible D gene (5 bases). There are 15 residues in the CDR3. Germline assignment: CDR1 MDHEN and CDR2 SYDVKM. Between the trimmed V and J ends, which lost 3 bases and 11 bases, there was a span of 22 bases. CDR3 in amino acids: CASSFRGDVFNSYTF. The CDR3 DNA reads TGTGCCAGCAGTTTTCGGGGGGACGTCTTCAATAGTTACACCTTC.